Below are 5 T cell receptor beta chains sequenced from a single sample in a study of T cells after yellow fever vaccination. TCRdb re-called the 5' RACE reads through MiXCR, storing one row per CDR3 protein. The table shows some 670,000 distinct CDR3 sequences, with roughly an eighth occurring only once. Sequencing used PBMCs, obtained on the day of the yellow fever booster vaccination. All receptors derive from a man younger than 40 who received the YFV17D yellow fever vaccine.

This clonotype was seen a single time. V usage is TRBV23-1 and J usage is TRBJ1-4; D is unclear. TRBV23-1 is an ORF, and what it does is uncertain. The CDR3 spans 12 residues. V shed 3 bases and J shed 8 bases, with 7 bases lying between them. The CDR3 region is CASSHKREKLFF. As DNA, the CDR3 is TGCGCCAGCAGTCATAAAAGGGAAAAACTGTTTTTT.

This clonotype was detected ten times or more. This chain links TRBV20-1 with TRBJ2-5, with TRBD2 matching 9 bases. V was pared by 6 bases and J by 5 bases, with 4 bases of the junction left unmatched. Germline assignment: CDR1 DFQATT and CDR2 SNEGSKA (reference sequence). The CDR3 totals 12 residues. The CDR3 is CSALGLAETQYF. The CDR3 DNA reads TGCAGTGCCTTAGGACTAGCGGAGACCCAGTACTTC.

This clonotype came up a few times. The chain employs TRBV28 and TRBJ1-2; the match to TRBD1 covers 8 bases. The CDR3 spans 18 residues. The germline V gene has CDR1 MDHEN and CDR2 SYDVKM. The junction had 22 bases not matched to a gene; V was cut back by 6 bases and J by 7 bases. The CDR3 is CASSAYLGTGGIFAGYTF. CDR3 DNA: TGTGCCAGCAGCGCCTATCTTGGGACAGGAGGAATTTTTGCTGGCTACACCTTC.

There are a few counts of this clonotype. The CDR3 region is CSVVFGSAGLVPGEQYF. Written as DNA, the CDR3 is TGCAGCGTTGTTTTCGGGTCTGCGGGACTCGTTCCTGGTGAGCAGTACTTC. This chain joins TRBV29-1 and TRBJ2-7, with TRBD2 as a possible D gene (6 bases). CDR1 is SQVTM and CDR2 is ANQGSEA in the germline V gene. V was clipped by 4 bases and J by 7 bases, with 29 bases between them. CDR3 size: 17 residues.

This chain links TRBV18 with TRBJ2-7; no reliable D call. The germline V gene has CDR1 KGHSH and CDR2 LQKENI. The CDR3 sequence is 14 residues long. V dropped 5 bases and J dropped 2 bases, with 13 bases sitting between them. Here the CDR3 DNA reads TGTGCCAGCTCATTCGCAGCAAACCCCTACGAGCAGTACTTC. Protein: CASSFAANPYEQYF.